Below, 22 T cell receptor beta chains from the same sample are listed, as sequenced in a study of blood T cell repertoires in COVID-19. Here immunoSEQ multiplex PCR was the method, and the copy in TCRdb shows in-frame clones only, minus some. Among tens of thousands of clones listed, around 89% were seen once. Material for sequencing was peripheral blood. The receptors here all came from a human donor in a cohort sampled during active COVID-19.

The genes are TRBV5-1 and TRBJ2-2, with 10 bases that match TRBD1. The CDR3 is 17 amino acids. V dropped 0 bases and J dropped 3; count of bases not matched to a gene: 5. Germline values: CDR1 SGHRS, CDR2 YFSETQ. CDR3 sequence reads: CASSLEGTGAHTGELFF. In nucleotides, the CDR3 is TGCGCCAGCAGCTTGGAGGGGACAGGGGCCCACACCGGGGAGCTGTTTTTT. The entire variable domain, with the rest obtained from reference TRBV5-1 and TRBJ2-2, is as follows: KAGVTQTPRYLIKTRGQQVTLSCSPISGHRSVSWYQQTPGQGLQFLFEYFSETQRNKGNFPGRFSGRQFSNSRSEMNVSTLELGDSALYLCASSLEGTGAHTGELFFGEGSRLTVL.

The J gene is TRBJ2-3, the V gene TRBV3-1 (or the pseudogene TRBV3-2); 8 nucleotides align to TRBD1. V lost 6 bases and J lost 4; bases outside the gene matches: 12. This CDR3 spans 16 amino acids. In germline, CDR1 is LGHDT, CDR2 YNNKEL (reference sequence). Here the CDR3 DNA reads TGTGCCAGCAGTCACACGGACAGGGAGTGGTCAGATACGCAGTATTTT. It translates to CASSHTDREWSDTQYF.

V and J are TRBV29-1 and TRBJ1-1; D unclear. The CDR3 spans 11 residues. Germline values: CDR1 SQVTM, CDR2 ANQGSEA. V was pared by 4 bases and J by 0 bases, with 3 bases between. The CDR3 DNA is TGCAGCGTTGTAATGAACACTGAAGCTTTCTTT. Translating it yields CSVVMNTEAFF.

The chain is built from TRBV2 and TRBJ2-7; TRBD1 is a possible D gene (6 bases). Trimming removed 7 bases at V and 2 bases at J, with 12 bases between. CDR3 length: 13 residues. From germline, CDR1 is SNHLY and CDR2 FYNNEI. The CDR3: CASIRNRAYEQYF. CDR3 sequence (DNA): TGTGCCAGCATCCGTAACAGGGCCTACGAGCAGTACTTC. The complete variable domain, with remaining parts taken from reference TRBV2 and TRBJ2-7, reads EPEVTQTPSHQVTQMGQEVILRCVPISNHLYFYWYRQILGQKVEFLVSFYNNEISEKSEIFDDQFSVERPDGSNFTLKIRSTKLEDSAMYFCASIRNRAYEQYFGPGTRLTVT.

The chain couples TRBV5-1 to TRBJ1-2; 11 bases align to TRBD1. There are 16 residues in the CDR3. The germline CDR1 and CDR2 sequences are SGHRS and YFSETQ. The V and J ends lost 4 bases and 5 bases, in that order; junction bases with no gene match: 10. The CDR3 spells CASSPGQGAANYGYTF. Written as DNA, the CDR3 is TGCGCCAGCAGCCCTGGACAGGGGGCGGCCAATTATGGCTACACCTTC. Based on the CDR3 plus reference TRBV5-1 and TRBJ1-2, the full variable domain is KAGVTQTPRYLIKTRGQQVTLSCSPISGHRSVSWYQQTPGQGLQFLFEYFSETQRNKGNFPGRFSGRQFSNSRSEMNVSTLELGDSALYLCASSPGQGAANYGYTFGSGTRLTVV.

This chain joins TRBV29-1 and TRBJ1-2; perhaps TRBD1 as D (5 bases). From germline, CDR1 is SQVTM and CDR2 ANQGSEA. With 0 bases removed from V and 7 bases from J, the gap between germline ends came to 6 bases. The length of the CDR3 is 11 residues. The CDR3 sequence is CSVEEGGGYTF. The CDR3 DNA sequence: TGCAGCGTTGAAGAGGGGGGTGGCTACACCTTC.

This chain uses TRBV7-2 with TRBJ2-5, with D possibly matching TRBD1 (5 bases). CDR3 length: 13 residues. CDR1 is SGHTA and CDR2 is FQGNSA in the germline V gene. V shed 3 bases and J shed 5 bases, with 10 bases lying between them. The CDR3: CASSFGRAETQYF. CDR3 DNA: TGTGCCAGCAGCTTTGGCAGGGCCGAGACCCAGTACTTC.

The sample holds one count of this clone. The chain links TRBV13 to TRBJ1-1; the D is unclear. This CDR3 is 12 amino acids long. Germline CDR1 reads PRHDT; CDR2 reads FYEKMQ (reference sequence). Trimming shortened V by 5 bases and J by 3 bases, and 7 bases separated the two germline ends. CDR3 DNA: TGTGCCAGCAGCCGGGGTTACACTGAAGCTTTCTTT. This sequence encodes CASSRGYTEAFF. The full variable domain, with the rest looked up from reference TRBV13 and TRBJ1-1, is AAGVIQSPRHLIKEKRETATLKCYPIPRHDTVYWYQQGPGQDPQFLISFYEKMQSDKGSIPDRFSAQQFSDYHSELNMSSLELGDSALYFCASSRGYTEAFFGQGTRLTVV.

The chain joins TRBV19 to TRBJ2-7, with 11 bases that match TRBD2. This CDR3 comprises 15 residues. Germline assignment: CDR1 LNHDA and CDR2 SQIVND (reference sequence). With 2 bases clipped from V and 0 bases from J, the junction kept 0 bases outside the gene matches. The CDR3 DNA reads TGTGCCAGTAGTATACTAGCGGGGGGCTCCTACGAGCAGTACTTC. This sequence encodes CASSILAGGSYEQYF. The full variable domain, its missing parts supplied by reference TRBV19 and TRBJ2-7, is DGGITQSPKYLFRKEGQNVTLSCEQNLNHDAMYWYRQDPGQGLRLIYYSQIVNDFQKGDIAEGYSVSREKKESFPLTVTSAQKNPTAFYLCASSILAGGSYEQYFGPGTRLTVT.

The chain has TRBV5-1 and TRBJ2-7; tentatively, D is TRBD1 (6 bases). Deletions cut 4 bases from V and 5 bases from J, with 13 bases between. Per germline, CDR1 SGHRS and CDR2 YFSETQ. There are 13 residues in the CDR3. In DNA, the CDR3 is TGCGCCAGCAGCCAGGGGCTCCAGGACGAGCAGTACTTC. Translated: CASSQGLQDEQYF.

This sequence joins TRBV5-6 and TRBJ2-1; 7 bases agree with TRBD1. This CDR3 region has 13 residues. With 2 bases clipped from V and 10 bases from J, the junction kept 6 bases outside the gene matches. Germline V lookup: CDR1 SGHDT, CDR2 YYEEEE. CDR3 sequence reads: CASSLGEGGEQFF. CDR3 nucleotide sequence: TGTGCCAGCAGCTTAGGGGAAGGGGGCGAGCAGTTCTTC. Supplemented by reference TRBV5-6 and TRBJ2-1, the full variable domain reads DAGVTQSPTHLIKTRGQQVTLRCSPKSGHDTVSWYQQALGQGPQFIFQYYEEEERQRGNFPDRFSGHQFPNYSSELNVNALLLGDSALYLCASSLGEGGEQFFGPGTRLTVL.

The chain uses TRBV18 and TRBJ1-5, with D possibly TRBD1 on 5 matching bases. This CDR3 has 16 amino acids. Trimming stripped 3 bases from V and 1 base from J, with 13 bases between. Germline CDR1 reads KGHSH; CDR2 reads LQKENI. CDR3: CASSPRTRESNQPQHF. The CDR3 nucleotides read TGTGCCAGCTCACCCCGGACAAGGGAAAGCAATCAGCCCCAGCATTTT.

CDR3 sequence: CASSLAGSGELFF. Here the CDR3 DNA reads TGTGCCAGCAGCTTAGCTGGTAGCGGGGAGCTGTTTTTT. The chain recombines TRBV7-6 with TRBJ2-2; D is unresolved. The ends were cut back, 0 bases at V and 7 bases at J, with 6 bases in the middle. The CDR3 contains 13 residues. The V gene's germline CDR1 is SGHVS and CDR2 FNYEAQ.

This chain joins TRBV4-3 and TRBJ2-7, with D possibly matching TRBD1 (7 bases). Looked up from germline, CDR1 is LGHNA and CDR2 is YSLEER. The V end lost 2 bases, the J end lost 0 bases, and 14 bases lay between the germline ends. The CDR3 runs to 16 residues. CDR3 coding DNA: TGCGCCAGCAGCCAAATAAACAGGGGAGGCTCCTACGAGCAGTACTTC. Amino acids: CASSQINRGGSYEQYF.

The V call is TRBV7-2, the J call TRBJ2-2, with TRBD1 matching over 9 bases. The germline CDR1 and CDR2 sequences are SGHTA and FQGNSA. The CDR3 has 17 residues. Unmatched junction bases numbered 7, after V lost 1 base and J lost 4 bases. DNA of the CDR3: TGTGCCAGCAGCTTAGGGGGACAGGGTTCGGTCACCGGGGAGCTGTTTTTT. This codes for CASSLGGQGSVTGELFF.

J is TRBJ1-2 and V is TRBV10-1; D unresolved. V gave up 2 bases and J gave up 6 bases, with 7 bases separating them. The germline V gene has CDR1 WNHNN and CDR2 SYGVQD (reference sequence). The CDR3 has 12 residues. The CDR3 loop is CASSEGRDGYTF. Here the CDR3 DNA reads TGCGCCAGCAGTGAGGGGAGGGATGGCTACACCTTC.

This clone appeared a few times. The chain combines TRBV7-3 with TRBJ2-7; D is perhaps TRBD2 (6 bases). Germline CDR1 SGHTA, CDR2 FQGTGA. V was shortened by 2 bases and J by 7 bases, with 12 bases between the two germline ends. The CDR3 is made up of 13 amino acids. DNA of the CDR3: TGTGCCAGCAGCTTAGGGACTTCCAGGGAGCAGTACTTC. Amino acid sequence: CASSLGTSREQYF.

The V gene is TRBV7-9, the J gene TRBJ2-3, with TRBD2 matching over 8 bases. Germline-derived CDR1 and CDR2 are SEHNR and FQNEAQ (reference sequence). CDR3 length: 16 residues. Trimming cost V 4 bases and J 0 bases; bases outside gene matches: 6. The chain's CDR3 is CASSSLTGGSTDTQYF. CDR3 in DNA: TGTGCCAGCAGCTCCCTCACGGGAGGGAGCACAGATACGCAGTATTTT.

The chain combines TRBV14 with TRBJ2-7; 9 nucleotides align to TRBD2. The germline gives CDR1 SGHDN, CDR2 FVKESK. CDR3 length: 15 amino acids. V trimming: 11 bases; J trimming: 1 base; junction bases outside the gene matches: 12. The CDR3 region is CAALGRAGGSYEQYF. The CDR3 nucleotides are TGTGCCGCACTTGGTAGAGCGGGGGGTTCCTACGAGCAGTACTTC.

The genes are TRBV2 and TRBJ2-1; D uncertain. Trimming stripped 8 bases from V and 0 bases from J, with 5 bases between. This CDR3 region has 12 residues. The V gene's germline CDR1 is SNHLY and CDR2 FYNNEI. The CDR3 loop is CASLSSYNEQFF. DNA for the CDR3: TGTGCCAGCCTTAGCTCCTACAATGAGCAGTTCTTC. The variable domain in full, with the rest retrieved from reference TRBV2 and TRBJ2-1, is EPEVTQTPSHQVTQMGQEVILRCVPISNHLYFYWYRQILGQKVEFLVSFYNNEISEKSEIFDDQFSVERPDGSNFTLKIRSTKLEDSAMYFCASLSSYNEQFFGPGTRLTVL.

In this sample, this clone is medium-sized. The V gene is TRBV11-2, the J gene TRBJ2-1; 11 bases fit TRBD1. CDR1 and CDR2 from the germline V gene are SGHAT and FQNNGV. V trimming: 2 bases; J trimming: 3 bases; junction bases outside the gene matches: 6. CDR3 length: 17 amino acids. This chain's CDR3 is CASSLLPGQGVYNEQFF. The CDR3 DNA reads as TGTGCCAGCAGCTTACTCCCGGGACAGGGGGTCTACAATGAGCAGTTCTTC.

The genes are TRBV12-3 or TRBV12-4 and TRBJ2-5; TRBD2 matches 9 bases. The junction had 4 bases not matched to a gene; V was cut back by 8 bases and J by 3 bases. The CDR3 is 13 residues long. The CDR3 sequence is CASLRLAEETQYF. The CDR3 DNA follows: TGTGCCAGCCTCCGACTAGCGGAAGAGACCCAGTACTTC.